The sequence of this TCR beta chain was determined in a study of blood T cell repertoires in COVID-19. In the study's own analysis: The assay estimated nucleated cells by amplifying reference gene primers. Produced via immunoSEQ multiplex PCR; TCRdb's table is partial and in-frame only. That table is the source of V, J and clone size, and D and trimming were worked out from the DNA. The sample yields 300,000 or so clones, 75% to 95% seen once. V dropped 5 bases and J dropped 10 bases, with 18 bases sitting between them. The CDR3 extends over 14 amino acids. Germline CDR1 and CDR2: MDHEN and SYDVKM. The chain joins TRBV28 to TRBJ1-3, with D possibly matching TRBD1 (5 bases). Sequencing input: PBMCs or T cells enriched from blood (not recorded which). The source is a woman aged 30 to 39 who had recovered from COVID-19. The CDR3 nucleotides read TGTGCCAGCAGTGCCGGGACGGTCGGAGGGACCATATATTTT. Translating gives CASSAGTVGGTIYF. The full variable domain, completed using reference TRBV28 and TRBJ1-3, is DVKVTQSSRYLVKRTGEKVFLECVQDMDHENMFWYRQDPGLGLRLIYFSYDVKMKEKGDIPEGYSVSREKKERFSLILESASTNQTSMYLCASSAGTVGGTIYFGEGSWLTVV.